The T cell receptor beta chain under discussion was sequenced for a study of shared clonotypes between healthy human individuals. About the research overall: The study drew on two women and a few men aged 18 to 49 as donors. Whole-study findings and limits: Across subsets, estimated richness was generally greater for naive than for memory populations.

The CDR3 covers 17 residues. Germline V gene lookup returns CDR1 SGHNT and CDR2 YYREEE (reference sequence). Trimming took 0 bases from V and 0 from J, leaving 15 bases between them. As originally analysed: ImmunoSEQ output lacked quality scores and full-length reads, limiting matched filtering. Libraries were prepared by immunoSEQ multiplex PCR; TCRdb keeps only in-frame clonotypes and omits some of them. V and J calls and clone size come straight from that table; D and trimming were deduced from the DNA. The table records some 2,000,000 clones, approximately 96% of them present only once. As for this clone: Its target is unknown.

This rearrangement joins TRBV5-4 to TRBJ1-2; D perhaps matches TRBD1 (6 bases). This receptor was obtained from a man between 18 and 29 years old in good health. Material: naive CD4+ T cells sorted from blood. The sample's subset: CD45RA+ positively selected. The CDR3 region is CASSLASGGRPNYGYTF. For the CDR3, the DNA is TGTGCCAGCAGCTTGGCCTCTGGGGGCAGACCTAACTATGGCTACACCTTC.